One and the same sample provided the 11 T cell receptor beta chains below, sequenced in a study of T cell responses to AZD1222 COVID-19 vaccine. Libraries were prepared by immunoSEQ multiplex PCR; TCRdb keeps only in-frame clonotypes and omits some of them. Among around 67,000 clones listed, approximately 81% were seen once. Sample: peripheral blood, taken on day 0 of AZD1222 vaccination. The receptor set was obtained from an adult in good health.

This chain joins TRBV7-2 and TRBJ1-1; possible D gene TRBD1, 5 bases. In germline, CDR1 is SGHTA, CDR2 FQGNSA. Trimming shortened V by 4 bases and J by 5 bases, and 17 bases separated the two germline ends. The CDR3 extends over 15 amino acids. This chain's CDR3 is CASSSRGGGGTEAFF. The DNA for the CDR3 is TGTGCCAGCAGCTCCCGGGGAGGTGGGGGGACTGAAGCTTTCTTT.

The rearrangement uses TRBV7-6 and TRBJ2-2; TRBD1 aligns across 7 bases. The CDR3 sequence is 15 residues long. Germline CDR1 is SGHVS and CDR2 is FNYEAQ. Trimming at V came to 1 base and at J to 6 bases, leaving 5 bases not matched to a gene. The CDR3: CASSLETGWAGELFF. CDR3 sequence (DNA): TGTGCCAGCAGCTTAGAGACAGGGTGGGCCGGGGAGCTGTTTTTT.

The chain uses TRBV28 and TRBJ1-1; no definite D call. The germline V gene encodes CDR1 MDHEN and CDR2 SYDVKM. This CDR3 contains 14 residues. V gave up 2 bases and J gave up 0 bases, with 7 bases separating them. The CDR3 loop reads CASSLSPMNTEAFF. The CDR3 coding sequence is TGTGCCAGCAGTTTAAGTCCAATGAACACTGAAGCTTTCTTT.

The chain joins TRBV5-5 to TRBJ2-3; 11 nucleotides line up with TRBD2. Trimming took 2 bases from V and 1 from J; bases not matched to a gene: 3. Germline V gene sequence: CDR1 SGHKS, CDR2 YYEKEE (reference sequence). This CDR3 comprises 16 residues. The CDR3 sequence: CASSLEGLAGTDTQYF. The DNA of the CDR3 is TGTGCCAGCAGCTTAGAGGGACTAGCGGGCACAGATACGCAGTATTTT.

The J gene is TRBJ1-1, the V gene TRBV5-1; the D gene is possibly TRBD1 (5 bases). Trimming removed 6 bases from V and 5 bases from J, with 17 bases in between. Germline V gives CDR1 SGHRS, CDR2 YFSETQ. The CDR3 spans 14 residues. The CDR3 is CASTLSGTSTEAFF. The CDR3 coding sequence is TGCGCCAGCACCCTATCCGGGACTTCGACTGAAGCTTTCTTT.

The chain employs TRBV15 and TRBJ1-3, with D hard to call. There are 13 residues in the CDR3. Germline V gives CDR1 LNHNV, CDR2 YYDKDF (reference sequence). The V and J ends lost 5 bases and 2 bases respectively, with 7 bases between them. CDR3 DNA: TGTGCCACCAGCCCGGCGGCTGGAAACACCATATATTTT. It translates to CATSPAAGNTIYF.

This clone was counted a few times. The V call is TRBV5-1, the J call TRBJ1-2; 12 nucleotides align to TRBD1. The V gene end was trimmed by 4 bases and the J gene end by 7 bases; junction bases not matched to a gene: 8. From germline, CDR1 is SGHRS and CDR2 YFSETQ. This CDR3 is built from 15 residues. The CDR3 bases are TGCGCCAGCAGCACTGGGACAGGGGGCGAGGGTGGCTACACCTTC. It specifies CASSTGTGGEGGYTF.

The J gene is TRBJ2-6, the V gene TRBV4-3; TRBD1 aligns across 9 bases. Germline CDR1 LGHNA, CDR2 YSLEER. V lost 2 bases to trimming and J lost 2 bases; unmatched junction nucleotides: 7. This CDR3 has 18 amino acids. The CDR3: CASSQRQGGSAGANVLTF. The CDR3 DNA reads as TGCGCCAGCAGCCAACGACAGGGGGGGAGTGCTGGGGCCAACGTCCTGACTTTC.

This chain links TRBV27 with TRBJ2-3, with no clear D. This CDR3 spans 14 amino acids. Germline CDR1 reads MNHEY; CDR2 reads SMNVEV (reference sequence). V lost 4 bases to trimming and J lost 6 bases, with 14 bases between them. Here the CDR3 reads CASSYLLTKDTQYF. CDR3 in DNA: TGTGCCAGCAGTTACCTCCTTACGAAGGATACGCAGTATTTT.

The chain carries TRBV19 and TRBJ2-7; 7 positions agree with TRBD2. CDR1 is LNHDA, CDR2 SQIVND, per germline (reference sequence). The J segment lost 3 bases and the V segment lost 4 bases, leaving 6 bases of the junction unmatched. The CDR3 has 14 residues. For the CDR3, the DNA is TGTGCCAGTAGTACGGGTGGCGGGGGCTACGAGCAGTACTTC. It encodes CASSTGGGGYEQYF.

The J gene is TRBJ1-4, the V gene TRBV4-2; 8 bases match TRBD1. Germline CDR1 LGHNA, CDR2 YNFKEQ. V was clipped by 0 bases and J by 3 bases; unmatched bases: 6. The CDR3 loop spans 17 amino acids. The CDR3 nucleotides are TGTGCCAGCAGCCAAGAGCCGACAGGGGACGCTAATGAAAAACTGTTTTTT. It translates to CASSQEPTGDANEKLFF.